This TCR beta chain was sequenced in a study of blood T cell repertoires in COVID-19. Study-wide background: The United States, Italy and Spain supplied acute and convalescent COVID-19 samples. PBMCs, B-cell-depleted T cells, or T cells provided the cDNA or gDNA that made up the material.

In the original workflow: By means of reference gene primer amplification, nucleated cell counts were estimated. Using immunoSEQ multiplex PCR, the repertoire was profiled, and TCRdb retains in-frame clones only, with some absent. That table gives V, J and clone size, and the DNA gave D and trimming. The sample carries more than 25,000 clones, about nine tenths recorded once. CDR3 size: 14 residues. Germline CDR1 and CDR2: SGHNT and YENEEA. V gave up 3 bases and J gave up 1 base, with 6 bases separating them. The source material was peripheral blood. This chain uses TRBV11-3 with TRBJ2-2; D is ambiguous. This receptor was obtained from a man between 45 and 60 years old with active COVID-19. CDR3 bases: TGTGCCAGCAGCTTCCGCAGGAACACCGGGGAGCTGTTTTTT. It specifies CASSFRRNTGELFF. Full variable domain (missing parts from reference TRBV11-3 and TRBJ2-2): EAGVVQSPRYKIIEKKQPVAFWCNPISGHNTLYWYLQNLGQGPELLIRYENEEAVDDSQLPKDRFSAERLKGVDSTLKIQPAELGDSAVYLCASSFRRNTGELFFGEGSRLTVL.